This record covers a single T cell receptor (beta chain). What it binds is not known. A much larger clone lies one base from this, so it may be a read error. Germline V gene lookup returns CDR1 SNHLY and CDR2 FYNNEI. This CDR3 is 16 amino acids long. J was trimmed by 5 bases and V by 5 bases; bases with no gene match: 8. CDR3 regions were amplified by Arm-PCR using iRepertoire HTBI primers to build TCR beta libraries. TCRdb re-derived calls from the multiplex PCR reads in MiXCR, one entry per CDR3 protein. The repertoire holds hundreds of thousands of distinct CDR3 sequences, with under 20% as singletons. These data are taken from a study of regulatory T cells in long-lasting Graves disease. General study points: Persistent patients had a count of shared public clonotypes (about 2,700) that exceeded that of new patients (about 930). Persistent disease was associated with favored TRBV28 usage and with favored use of TRBJ1-2 and TRBJ2-5.

Time point denoted: newly diagnosed GD, antithyroid drugs for less than 3 months. RNA from PBMCs was the source of the TCR library. The same sample was also studied in work on T cells in Graves' hyperthyroidism and ophthalmopathy. This second report adds: The HTBI set primed first-round TCR CDR3 RT-PCR.

The rearrangement uses TRBV2 and TRBJ2-1, with 11 nucleotides matching TRBD2. The sample here was peripheral blood mononuclear cells (PBMCs), taken at new diagnosis, from a patient treated with antithyroid drugs. This TCR derives from a woman aged 30 to 39 with Graves disease. CDR3 in amino acids: CASSSIGTSGNNEQFF. The CDR3 region has the DNA TGTGCCAGCAGTTCAATCGGGACTAGCGGCAACAATGAGCAGTTCTTC.